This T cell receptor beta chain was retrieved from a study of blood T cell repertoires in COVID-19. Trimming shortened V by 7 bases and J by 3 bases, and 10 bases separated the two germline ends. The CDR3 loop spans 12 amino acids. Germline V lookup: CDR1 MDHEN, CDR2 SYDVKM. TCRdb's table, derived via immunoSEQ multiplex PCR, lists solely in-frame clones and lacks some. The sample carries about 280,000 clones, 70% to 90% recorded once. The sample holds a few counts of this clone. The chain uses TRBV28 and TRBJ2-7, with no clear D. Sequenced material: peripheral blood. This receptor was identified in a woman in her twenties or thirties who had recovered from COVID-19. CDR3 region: CASNGLGYEQYF. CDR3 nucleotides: TGTGCCAGCAACGGCCTAGGCTACGAGCAGTACTTC.